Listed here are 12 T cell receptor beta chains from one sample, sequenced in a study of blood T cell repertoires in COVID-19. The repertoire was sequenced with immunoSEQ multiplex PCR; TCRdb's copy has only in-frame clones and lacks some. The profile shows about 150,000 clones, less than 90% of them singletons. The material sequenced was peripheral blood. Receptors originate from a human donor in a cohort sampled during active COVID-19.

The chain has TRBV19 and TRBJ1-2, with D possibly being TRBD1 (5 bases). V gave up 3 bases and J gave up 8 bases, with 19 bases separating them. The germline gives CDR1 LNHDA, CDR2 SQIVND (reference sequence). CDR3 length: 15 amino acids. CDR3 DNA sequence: TGTGCCAGTAGTATTCTTCTTCAGGGCATACGCGGCTACACCTTC. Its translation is CASSILLQGIRGYTF.

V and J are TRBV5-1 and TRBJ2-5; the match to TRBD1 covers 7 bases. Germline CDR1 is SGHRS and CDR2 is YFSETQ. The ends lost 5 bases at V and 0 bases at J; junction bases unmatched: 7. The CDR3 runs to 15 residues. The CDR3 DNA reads TGCGCCAGCAGTCGGGACAGCCGTAACCAAGAGACCCAGTACTTC. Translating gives CASSRDSRNQETQYF.

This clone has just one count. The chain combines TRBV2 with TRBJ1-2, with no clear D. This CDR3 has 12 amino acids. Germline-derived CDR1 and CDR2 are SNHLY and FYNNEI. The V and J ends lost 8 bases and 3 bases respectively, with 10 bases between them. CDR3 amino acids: CASGEGDYGYTF. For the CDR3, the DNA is TGTGCCAGCGGAGAGGGTGACTATGGCTACACCTTC.

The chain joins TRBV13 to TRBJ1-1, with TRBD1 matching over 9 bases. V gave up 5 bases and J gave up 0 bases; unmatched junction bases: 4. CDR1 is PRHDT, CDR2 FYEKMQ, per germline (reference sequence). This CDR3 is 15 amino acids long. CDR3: CASSGGQGMNTEAFF. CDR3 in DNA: TGTGCCAGCAGCGGGGGACAGGGAATGAACACTGAAGCTTTCTTT.

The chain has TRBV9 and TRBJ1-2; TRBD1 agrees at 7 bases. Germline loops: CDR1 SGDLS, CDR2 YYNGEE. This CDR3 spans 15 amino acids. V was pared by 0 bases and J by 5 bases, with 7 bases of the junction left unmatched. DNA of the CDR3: TGTGCCAGCAGCGTAGAGGCAGGGGGAGATTATGGCTACACCTTC. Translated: CASSVEAGGDYGYTF.

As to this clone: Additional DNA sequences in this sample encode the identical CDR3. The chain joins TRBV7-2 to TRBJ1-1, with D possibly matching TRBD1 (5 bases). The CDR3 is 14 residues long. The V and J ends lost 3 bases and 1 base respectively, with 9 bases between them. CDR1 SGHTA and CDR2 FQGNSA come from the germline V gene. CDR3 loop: CASSFSTGNTEAFF. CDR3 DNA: TGTGCCAGCAGCTTCTCCACAGGGAACACTGAAGCTTTCTTT.

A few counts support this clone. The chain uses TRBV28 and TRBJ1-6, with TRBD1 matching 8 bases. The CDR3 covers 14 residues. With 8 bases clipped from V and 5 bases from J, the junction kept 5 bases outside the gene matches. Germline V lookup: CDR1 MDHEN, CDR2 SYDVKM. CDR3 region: CASATGGDNSPLHF. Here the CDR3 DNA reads TGTGCCAGCGCAACAGGGGGAGATAATTCACCCCTCCACTTT.

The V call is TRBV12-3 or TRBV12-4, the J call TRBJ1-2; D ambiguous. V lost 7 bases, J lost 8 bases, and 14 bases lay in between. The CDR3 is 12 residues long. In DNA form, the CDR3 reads TGTGCCAGCACCCCCCTGGCAGGCGGCTACACCTTC. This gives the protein CASTPLAGGYTF.

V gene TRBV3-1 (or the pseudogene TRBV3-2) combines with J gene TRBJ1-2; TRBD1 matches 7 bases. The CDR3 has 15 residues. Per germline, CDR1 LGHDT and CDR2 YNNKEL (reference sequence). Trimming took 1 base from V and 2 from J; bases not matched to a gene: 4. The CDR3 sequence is CASSQASGQNYGYTF. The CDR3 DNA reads TGTGCCAGCAGCCAAGCCTCGGGACAGAACTATGGCTACACCTTC.

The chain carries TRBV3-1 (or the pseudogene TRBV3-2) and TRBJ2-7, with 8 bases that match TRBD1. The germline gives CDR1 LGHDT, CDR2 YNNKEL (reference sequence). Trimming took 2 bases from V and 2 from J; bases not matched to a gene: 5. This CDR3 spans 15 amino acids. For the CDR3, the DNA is TGTGCCAGCAGCCAACAGGGGGCGGACACCTACGAGCAGTACTTC. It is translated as CASSQQGADTYEQYF.

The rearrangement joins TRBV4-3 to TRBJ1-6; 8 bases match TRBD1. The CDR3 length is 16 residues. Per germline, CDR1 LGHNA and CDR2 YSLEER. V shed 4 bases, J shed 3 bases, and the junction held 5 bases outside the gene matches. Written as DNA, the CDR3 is TGCGCCAGCAGCCGCGTGACAGGGGACTATAATTCACCCCTCCACTTT. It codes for CASSRVTGDYNSPLHF.

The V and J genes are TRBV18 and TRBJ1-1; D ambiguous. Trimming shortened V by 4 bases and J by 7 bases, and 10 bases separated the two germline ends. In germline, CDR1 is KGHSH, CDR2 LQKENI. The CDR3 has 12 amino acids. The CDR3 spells CASSREGLEAFF. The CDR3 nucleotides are TGTGCCAGCTCACGGGAGGGCCTTGAAGCTTTCTTT.